This T cell receptor beta chain comes out of a study of CD8+CD57+ T cells in acquired aplastic anemia. General study points: Researchers report that about 29 CD8+ CDR3 sequences appeared in both patients and controls.

Genomic DNA templated the TCR beta VDJ and CDR3 profiling. MiXCR, run by TCRdb on the reads, gives a single entry per CDR3 protein. This sample carries 74,000 or so distinct CDR3 sequences, roughly half of them seen once, and the ten largest clones take roughly 8%. This CDR3 region has 13 residues. CDR1 and CDR2 (germline): LNHDA, SQIVND (reference sequence). V was shortened by 10 bases and J by 2 bases, with 12 bases between the two germline ends. This clonotype was observed once. Its antigen is unknown. The receptor was isolated from a human donor in good health, serving as a control. The material sequenced was sorted CD4+, CD8+, or CD8+CD57+ T cells (not recorded which) from PBMCs. The chain is built from TRBV19 and TRBJ1-5; perhaps TRBD1 as D (5 bases). CDR3 in DNA: TGTGCCACCGGGGGTACCGGCAATCAGCCCCAGCATTTT. Translation gives CATGGTGNQPQHF.